This is a list of T cell receptor beta chains from one sample in a study of CD4 T cells in relation to SARS-CoV-2 and coronaviruses. Their antigens are not known. Clones were read by immunoSEQ multiplex PCR, and TCRdb kept only the in-frame ones, dropping some. The repertoire holds about 22,000 clones, with more than 60% as singletons. The sample taken for sequencing was CD4+ T cells from PBMCs, cultured in vitro. These TCRs come from a human donor in good health. Each CDR3 is given with its conserved first and last residue. A D gene is named only where the DNA matches it firmly. Clone size, where shown, is once, few, many, or a class for clones that have expanded.

abundance,v_gene,d_gene,len,j_gene,CDR3nt,CDR3aa
.,TRBV29-1,.,14,TRBJ1-2,TGCAGCGTTGAAGAGGGGGAGGGCGGCTATGGCTACACCTTC,CSVEEGEGGYGYTF
.,TRBV24-1,TRBD1,18,TRBJ2-2,TGTGCCACCAGTGATTTAGCCACCGGGACAGGGGGAACCGGGGAGCTGTTTTTT,CATSDLATGTGGTGELFF
.,TRBV25-1,.,14,TRBJ2-2,TGTGCCAGCAGTGAGGGGGGAGGACCCGGGGAGCTGTTTTTT,CASSEGGGPGELFF
.,TRBV6-5,.,12,TRBJ2-5,TGTGCCAGCAGTCTCGGTTGGGAGACCCAGTACTTC,CASSLGWETQYF
.,TRBV5-6,TRBD2,16,TRBJ2-3,TGTGCCAGCAGCTATTGGACTAGCGGGAGGTGGGATACGCAGTATTTT,CASSYWTSGRWDTQYF
.,TRBV19,TRBD1,14,TRBJ1-5,TGTGCCAGTAGCGGGACAGGAGGCAATCAGCCCCAGCATTTT,CASSGTGGNQPQHF
.,TRBV7-9,.,13,TRBJ1-1,TGTGCCAGCAGCCGACTTTGGAACACTGAAGCTTTCTTT,CASSRLWNTEAFF
.,TRBV5-4,TRBD2,20,TRBJ2-3,TGTGCCAGCAGTCACCCCATGTCCGGACTAGCGGGAGGAGGCACAGATACGCAGTATTTT,CASSHPMSGLAGGGTDTQYF
.,TRBV2,.,13,TRBJ1-3,TGTGCCAGCGCCGGGACGGCTGGAAACACCATATATTTT,CASAGTAGNTIYF
few,TRBV4-2,TRBD2,16,TRBJ2-7,TGTGCCAGCAGCTATCAAGGGGCGGCGGGAGCCTACGAGCAGTACTTC,CASSYQGAAGAYEQYF
.,TRBV6-5,.,13,TRBJ1-1,TGTGCCAGCAGTCCCCAAGGAGTTTCTGAAGCTTTCTTT,CASSPQGVSEAFF
once,TRBV6-4,TRBD2,16,TRBJ2-2,TGTGCCAGCAGCCCCTCGACTAGCGGACTCACCGGGGAGCTGTTTTTT,CASSPSTSGLTGELFF
few,TRBV28,.,15,TRBJ2-1,TGTGCCAGCAGTTCCGTCGGAGTGGAGACCGGTGAGCAGTTCTTC,CASSSVGVETGEQFF
.,TRBV5-1,TRBD2,16,TRBJ2-1,TGCGCCAGCAGCTTGGAGACTAGCGGGACCTACAATGAGCAGTTCTTC,CASSLETSGTYNEQFF
few,TRBV19,.,13,TRBJ2-2,TGTGCCAGTATGGGATCCAGTACCGGGGAGCTGTTTTTT,CASMGSSTGELFF
few,TRBV2,.,15,TRBJ1-6,TGTGCCAGCAAAGTCGGAGGGTCTCATAATTCACCCCTCCACTTT,CASKVGGSHNSPLHF